The 19 T cell receptor beta chains given below trace back to one sample, sequenced in a study of lymphopenia after photon versus proton radiotherapy. Sequencing used immunoSEQ multiplex PCR; TCRdb keeps in-frame clones, though not all of them. The table includes fewer than 70,000 clones, around 86% detected once. Sequencing used peripheral blood, obtained from a patient treated with proton-based radiotherapy. All receptors come from a man older than 75 with esophageal cancer.

This chain connects TRBV10-3 to TRBJ2-7; the D is unclear. V dropped 2 bases and J dropped 3 bases, with 11 bases sitting between them. This CDR3 is built from 14 residues. Germline V gene data show CDR1 as ENHRY and CDR2 as SYGVKD. CDR3 nucleotides: TGTGCCATCAGTGAGAAATTGGATTTCTACGAGCAGTACTTC. It encodes CAISEKLDFYEQYF.

This sequence joins TRBV14 and TRBJ2-7; D call uncertain. V lost 3 bases, J lost 3 bases, and 15 bases lay in between. Germline V gene data show CDR1 as SGHDN and CDR2 as FVKESK. The CDR3 spans 15 residues. The CDR3 region is CASSHSFGPGYEQYF. The CDR3 nucleotides are TGTGCCAGCAGCCACTCCTTCGGACCAGGCTACGAGCAGTACTTC.

The CDR3 DNA follows: TGTGCCAGCAGGCTGCGACTAGCCGGGGGGTGGGAGACCCAGTACTTC. This gives the protein CASRLRLAGGWETQYF. The V call is TRBV2, the J call TRBJ2-5, with TRBD2 identical over 7 bases. The germline gives CDR1 SNHLY, CDR2 FYNNEI. The CDR3 sequence is 16 residues long. With V trimmed by 6 bases and J by 5 bases, 15 bases remained unmatched.

V is TRBV5-1 and J is TRBJ2-2, with a possible D match to TRBD1 (6 bases). With 5 bases removed from V and 5 bases from J, the gap between germline ends came to 13 bases. The germline CDR1 and CDR2 sequences are SGHRS and YFSETQ. The length of the CDR3 is 14 residues. The CDR3 spells CASRAQGWTGELFF. As DNA, the CDR3 is TGCGCCAGCAGGGCACAGGGTTGGACCGGGGAGCTGTTTTTT.

The chain has TRBV7-2 and TRBJ1-1; D gene unclear. The CDR3 runs 15 residues. V dropped 4 bases and J dropped 3 bases, with 15 bases sitting between them. Germline CDR1 SGHTA, CDR2 FQGNSA. CDR3 residues: CASSYETFADTEAFF. For the CDR3, the DNA is TGTGCCAGCAGCTATGAGACATTCGCGGACACTGAAGCTTTCTTT.

The rearrangement uses TRBV5-4 and TRBJ2-5, with D possibly being TRBD2 (6 bases). This CDR3 spans 15 amino acids. Germline V gives CDR1 SGHNT, CDR2 YYREEE (reference sequence). The V end lost 3 bases, the J end lost 5 bases, and 17 bases lay between the germline ends. CDR3 region: CASSSGSEGRETQYF. The CDR3 DNA reads TGTGCCAGCAGCTCCGGTTCGGAGGGTAGGGAGACCCAGTACTTC.

The V gene is TRBV5-8, the J gene TRBJ2-5; TRBD1 matches at 8 bases. This CDR3 is built from 15 residues. Germline lookup yields CDR1 SGHTS and CDR2 YDEGEE. V was clipped by 0 bases and J by 5 bases; unmatched bases: 6. As DNA, the CDR3 is TGTGCCAGCAGCTTGGGGGACAGGAGGAGCGAGACCCAGTACTTC. Translation: CASSLGDRRSETQYF.

The chain carries TRBV7-8 and TRBJ1-1; D uncertain. Germline assignment: CDR1 SGHVS and CDR2 FQNEAQ. Trimming removed 1 base from V and 0 bases from J, with 9 bases in between. There are 15 residues in the CDR3. CDR3 residues: CASSLGPRLNTEAFF. The CDR3 DNA reads as TGTGCCAGCAGCTTAGGGCCCCGATTGAACACTGAAGCTTTCTTT.

In nucleotides, the CDR3 is TGTGCCTGGACTCTGGGCCTTAGGAACTATGGCTACACCTTC. It encodes CAWTLGLRNYGYTF. The rearrangement links TRBV30 to TRBJ1-2, with no clear D. CDR1 and CDR2 (germline): GTSNPN, SVGIG (reference sequence). The V and J ends lost 4 bases and 2 bases respectively, with 14 bases between them. The CDR3 is made up of 14 amino acids.

V is TRBV4-3 and J is TRBJ2-2; D unresolved. Trimming shortened V by 4 bases and J by 6 bases, and 15 bases separated the two germline ends. CDR1 and CDR2 from the germline V gene are LGHNA and YSLEER. The length of the CDR3 is 15 residues. The chain's CDR3 is CASSPTTGFAGELFF. For the CDR3, the DNA is TGCGCCAGCAGCCCTACGACTGGATTTGCCGGGGAGCTGTTTTTT.

This rearrangement joins TRBV27 to TRBJ2-7; 9 bases fit TRBD2. The CDR3 has 14 amino acids. Trimming at V came to 3 bases and at J to 5 bases, leaving 5 bases not matched to a gene. From germline, CDR1 is MNHEY and CDR2 SMNVEV (reference sequence). CDR3 loop: CASSLVAGVDEQYF. The CDR3 DNA reads as TGTGCCAGCAGTTTGGTAGCGGGAGTGGACGAGCAGTACTTC.

The CDR3 reads CASSRLAGGPLNEQFF. CDR3 DNA sequence: TGTGCCAGCAGCCGACTAGCGGGAGGGCCTCTAAATGAGCAGTTCTTC. The chain is built from TRBV27 and TRBJ2-1; 14 bases line up with TRBD2. The trim removed 6 bases at V and 7 bases at J, leaving 8 bases unmatched. The germline CDR1 and CDR2 sequences are MNHEY and SMNVEV (reference sequence). The CDR3 runs to 16 residues.

The genes are TRBV4-1 and TRBJ1-4; the D gene is possibly TRBD1 (6 bases). Per germline, CDR1 MGHRA and CDR2 YSYEKL. V lost 0 bases and J lost 4, with 15 bases in between. The CDR3 consists of 17 residues. CDR3 residues: CASSQDRPRGSNEKLFF. The CDR3 nucleotides read TGCGCCAGCAGCCAAGATAGGCCCAGGGGAAGTAATGAAAAACTGTTTTTT.

The chain links TRBV29-1 to TRBJ2-7, with TRBD2 identical over 8 bases. CDR1 and CDR2 (germline): SQVTM, ANQGSEA. This CDR3 spans 14 amino acids. Losses at the gene ends were 2 bases for V and 6 bases for J; bases not matched to a gene: 9. The CDR3 coding sequence is TGCAGCGTTGAACGAGGCCGTGCGGGGGGCGAGCAGTACTTC. Its protein product is CSVERGRAGGEQYF.

V gene TRBV7-2 combines with J gene TRBJ2-7, with D possibly TRBD2 on 5 matching bases. V was shortened by 1 base and J by 3 bases, with 10 bases between the two germline ends. CDR3 length: 14 amino acids. Germline CDR1 reads SGHTA; CDR2 reads FQGNSA. CDR3 in DNA: TGTGCCAGCAGCTTAGTACCTGACTACTACGAGCAGTACTTC. Its protein is CASSLVPDYYEQYF.

The chain carries TRBV5-6 and TRBJ2-3, with D uncertain. CDR3 size: 12 residues. V was cut by 2 bases and J by 4 bases, with 5 bases left in between. Germline V gene data show CDR1 as SGHDT and CDR2 as YYEEEE. The CDR3 loop is CASSFISDTQYF. The CDR3, as DNA: TGTGCCAGCAGCTTCATCTCAGATACGCAGTATTTT. The complete variable domain, with remaining parts taken from reference TRBV5-6 and TRBJ2-3, reads DAGVTQSPTHLIKTRGQQVTLRCSPKSGHDTVSWYQQALGQGPQFIFQYYEEEERQRGNFPDRFSGHQFPNYSSELNVNALLLGDSALYLCASSFISDTQYFGPGTRLTVL.

This chain connects TRBV6-1 to TRBJ1-5; 8 bases align to TRBD1. Per germline, CDR1 MNHNS and CDR2 SASEGT. The CDR3 runs 17 residues. The J segment lost 2 bases and the V segment lost 6 bases, leaving 12 bases of the junction unmatched. CDR3 region: CASREQGDMLGNQPQHF. As DNA, the CDR3 is TGTGCCAGCAGAGAACAGGGGGATATGTTGGGCAATCAGCCCCAGCATTTT.

This sequence joins TRBV9 and TRBJ2-1, with unresolved D. Germline values: CDR1 SGDLS, CDR2 YYNGEE. The CDR3 consists of 16 residues. Trimming removed 4 bases from V and 3 bases from J, with 17 bases in between. This CDR3 is CASSPTVGSVYNEQFF. The CDR3 nucleotides are TGTGCCAGCAGCCCCACCGTGGGGTCCGTCTACAATGAGCAGTTCTTC.

This clone was found a few times. The V gene is TRBV6-6, the J gene TRBJ2-5, with 7 bases lining up with TRBD1. With 6 bases clipped from V and 0 bases from J, the junction kept 4 bases outside the gene matches. Germline V gene lookup returns CDR1 MNHNY and CDR2 SVGAGI (reference sequence). This CDR3 is built from 14 residues. Here the CDR3 reads CASSLDRDQETQYF. CDR3 in DNA: TGTGCCAGCAGCTTAGACAGGGACCAAGAGACCCAGTACTTC.